What follows are 16 T cell receptor beta chains derived from one specimen sequenced in a study of radiotherapy plus CTLA-4 blockade in lung cancer. Here immunoSEQ multiplex PCR was the method, and the copy in TCRdb shows in-frame clones only, minus some. The sample shows about 77,000 clones, 70% to 80% of them seen only once. The input for sequencing was peripheral blood, taken from a patient treated with radiotherapy plus ipilimumab. These TCRs come from a human donor with non-small cell lung cancer whose response to radiotherapy plus ipilimumab could not be evaluated.

The V call is TRBV19, the J call TRBJ1-1; 8 bases match TRBD1. Germline CDR1 is LNHDA and CDR2 is SQIVND (reference sequence). V shed 5 bases, J shed 1 base, and the junction held 6 bases outside the gene matches. There are 15 residues in the CDR3. In nucleotides, the CDR3 is TGTGCCAGTAGTTCAGGGGGCGCGGAGAACACTGAAGCTTTCTTT. Amino acids: CASSSGGAENTEAFF.

The V call is TRBV6-5, the J call TRBJ1-5; maybe TRBD1 (6 bases). The germline V gene encodes CDR1 MNHEY and CDR2 SVGAGI. Trimming took off 6 bases at V and 0 bases at J, with 12 bases between the two ends. The CDR3 runs to 15 residues. As DNA, the CDR3 is TGTGCCAGCAGCCCCACAGGGTTTAGCAATCAGCCCCAGCATTTT. Its protein product is CASSPTGFSNQPQHF.

This chain links TRBV11-3 with TRBJ2-7, with D possibly TRBD2 on 5 matching bases. The germline V and J ends were trimmed by 5 bases and 1 base, with 15 bases remaining between them. The CDR3 covers 15 residues. In germline, CDR1 is SGHNT, CDR2 YENEEA. The CDR3: CASSPVWERSYEQYF. Here the CDR3 DNA reads TGTGCCAGCAGCCCCGTCTGGGAGAGGTCCTACGAGCAGTACTTC.

The chain employs TRBV7-2 and TRBJ2-1; tentative D call: TRBD2 (7 bases). Germline-derived CDR1 and CDR2 are SGHTA and FQGNSA. V lost 3 bases and J 4 bases, leaving 16 bases between the germline ends. The CDR3 consists of 16 residues. The CDR3 protein is CASSFPRGGPYNEQFF. For the CDR3, the DNA is TGTGCCAGCAGCTTCCCTAGGGGGGGGCCGTACAATGAGCAGTTCTTC.

The chain uses TRBV5-1 and TRBJ1-3; perhaps TRBD1 as D (6 bases). The V gene's germline CDR1 is SGHRS and CDR2 YFSETQ. This CDR3 has 15 amino acids. With 4 bases removed from V and 0 bases from J, the gap between germline ends came to 11 bases. CDR3 residues: CASSRGGSSGNTIYF. As DNA, the CDR3 is TGCGCCAGCAGCCGAGGGGGAAGCTCTGGAAACACCATATATTTT.

J is TRBJ1-5 and V is TRBV28; 9 bases align to TRBD1. The CDR3 covers 20 residues. Per germline, CDR1 MDHEN and CDR2 SYDVKM. The J segment lost 0 bases and the V segment lost 4 bases, leaving 16 bases of the junction unmatched. The CDR3 loop is CASSSNWEQGAFFSNQPQHF. In DNA, the CDR3 is TGTGCCAGCAGTTCCAACTGGGAACAGGGGGCTTTTTTTAGCAATCAGCCCCAGCATTTT.

This clone was seen only a few times. The gene calls are TRBV5-1 and TRBJ2-1, with D tentatively TRBD1 (6 bases). The ends were cut back, 8 bases at V and 2 bases at J, with 14 bases in the middle. This CDR3 has 14 residues. Looked up from germline, CDR1 is SGHRS and CDR2 is YFSETQ. The CDR3 is CASSRDTTYNEQFF. CDR3 nucleotides: TGCGCCAGTAGCCGGGACACCACCTACAATGAGCAGTTCTTC.

This chain joins TRBV19 and TRBJ2-1; a weak D match, TRBD1 (6 bases). The CDR3 has 16 residues. V lost 6 bases and J lost 0, with 15 bases in between. Germline assignment: CDR1 LNHDA and CDR2 SQIVND (reference sequence). CDR3 region: CASRLQGPSSYNEQFF. CDR3 bases: TGTGCCAGTAGGCTGCAGGGGCCTAGCTCCTACAATGAGCAGTTCTTC.

This chain connects TRBV27 to TRBJ1-5, with 9 bases matching TRBD1. The junction had 7 bases not matched to a gene; V was cut back by 5 bases and J by 5 bases. Germline CDR1 MNHEY, CDR2 SMNVEV (reference sequence). This CDR3 contains 15 residues. DNA for the CDR3: TGTGCCAGCAGTCGCACAGGGGGCCGGGATCAGCCCCAGCATTTT. Translation gives CASSRTGGRDQPQHF.

This clone was counted only a few times. This chain uses TRBV6-1 with TRBJ1-2; TRBD1 aligns across 11 bases. There are 19 residues in the CDR3. J gave up 8 bases and V 4 bases, and 21 bases lay outside the gene matches. Germline V lookup: CDR1 MNHNS, CDR2 SASEGT. In DNA form, the CDR3 reads TGTGCCAGCAGTGCCGATCTCCGGGACAGGGGGAGGGCCCTAGAAGGCTACACCTTC. Its translation is CASSADLRDRGRALEGYTF.

This sequence joins TRBV19 and TRBJ1-1, with D tentatively TRBD1 (6 bases). The CDR3 is 15 amino acids. The germline V gene encodes CDR1 LNHDA and CDR2 SQIVND (reference sequence). The V end lost 2 bases, the J end lost 4 bases, and 14 bases lay between the germline ends. CDR3 DNA: TGTGCCAGTAGTATACCTACAGGGTACGGCACTGAAGCTTTCTTT. It yields the protein CASSIPTGYGTEAFF.

The chain recombines TRBV2 with TRBJ1-4; D not resolved. V lost 1 base, J lost 0 bases, and 15 bases lay in between. The CDR3 totals 18 residues. Germline V gives CDR1 SNHLY, CDR2 FYNNEI. The CDR3 bases are TGTGCCAGCAGTGAAGTACACGGAGCCTTTTCAACTAATGAAAAACTGTTTTTT. This gives the protein CASSEVHGAFSTNEKLFF.

This chain connects TRBV9 to TRBJ2-1; 9 nucleotides match TRBD1. The CDR3 contains 16 residues. Germline V gives CDR1 SGDLS, CDR2 YYNGEE. The V gene end was trimmed by 4 bases and the J gene end by 3 bases; junction bases not matched to a gene: 8. The DNA for the CDR3 is TGTGCCAGCAGCCCCACCGGGGGACAGGGCTACAATGAGCAGTTCTTC. This gives the protein CASSPTGGQGYNEQFF.

This chain joins TRBV7-3 and TRBJ2-2; 10 bases match TRBD1. The CDR3 is made up of 15 amino acids. Trimming removed 4 bases from V and 7 bases from J; junction bases left unmatched: 6. Germline V gives CDR1 SGHTA, CDR2 FQGTGA. The DNA for the CDR3 is TGTGCCAGCAGCTCAGACAGGGGGCAGGTCGGGGAGCTGTTTTTT. Its translation: CASSSDRGQVGELFF.

This chain uses TRBV11-2 with TRBJ1-6; D might be TRBD1 (6 bases). V gave up 4 bases and J gave up 8 bases, with 15 bases separating them. The germline V gene has CDR1 SGHAT and CDR2 FQNNGV. The CDR3 consists of 15 residues. The CDR3 sequence: CASSSIRDTYSPLHF. Here the CDR3 DNA reads TGTGCCAGCAGCTCAATCCGGGACACTTATTCACCCCTCCACTTT.

The chain links TRBV5-1 to TRBJ1-1; no definite D call. Trimming removed 6 bases at V and 4 bases at J, with 16 bases between. Looked up from germline, CDR1 is SGHRS and CDR2 is YFSETQ. The CDR3 spans 14 residues. The CDR3 loop is CASTRNPGVTEAFF. The CDR3 DNA sequence: TGCGCCAGCACCCGGAACCCCGGGGTCACTGAAGCTTTCTTT.